A single sample gave rise to the 18 T cell receptor beta chains below, sequenced in a study of human T cells and chemical hapten exposure. Via MiXCR, TCRdb re-called the RACE reads, giving one row per CDR3 protein. Of under 90,000 distinct CDR3 sequences in the sample, 8.5% were seen once. Time point of the sample: patch test 2, 6 weeks after DPC sensitization. Documented treatment: therapeutic diphenylcyclopropenone sensitization with weekly scalp DPC. Here the sequenced sample was whole blood, taken in connection with sensitization to the hapten diphenylcyclopropenone (DPC). The receptors come from a woman in her fifties or sixties with alopecia areata. Some clones in this sample may be carry-over from other donors' samples.

There are a few counts of this clonotype. The chain carries TRBV10-3 and TRBJ2-3, with a possible D match to TRBD1 (5 bases). V was shortened by 5 bases and J by 3 bases, with 21 bases between the two germline ends. The CDR3 has 17 residues. Germline V lookup: CDR1 ENHRY, CDR2 SYGVKD. CDR3 sequence reads: CAISLSGIQATTDTQYF. The CDR3 DNA sequence: TGTGCCATCAGTCTATCAGGGATACAGGCCACAACAGATACGCAGTATTTT.

This clonotype was seen ten or more times. This chain connects TRBV12-3 or TRBV12-4 to TRBJ1-1; tentatively, D is TRBD1 (5 bases). Trimming took off 5 bases at V and 4 bases at J, with 5 bases between the two ends. The CDR3 has 11 residues. CDR3 loop: CASSTGTEAFF. The CDR3, as DNA: TGTGCCAGCAGTACAGGCACTGAAGCTTTCTTT.

A few counts support this clonotype. The gene calls are TRBV9 and TRBJ2-7, with D hard to call. Trimming took off 4 bases at V and 2 bases at J, with 19 bases between the two ends. The germline CDR1 and CDR2 sequences are SGDLS and YYNGEE. This CDR3 is 16 amino acids long. CDR3 region: CASSPEGSAFTYEQYF. The CDR3 bases are TGTGCCAGCAGCCCTGAAGGGTCAGCCTTTACCTACGAGCAGTACTTC.

The CDR3 DNA follows: TGTGCCAGCAGCCCCAACGTGGGGGGGACGGCAGATACGCAGTATTTT. Protein sequence: CASSPNVGGTADTQYF. The chain couples TRBV9 to TRBJ2-3, with TRBD2 matching over 7 bases. Germline CDR1 reads SGDLS; CDR2 reads YYNGEE. CDR3 length: 16 amino acids. V was pared by 4 bases and J by 4 bases, with 12 bases of the junction left unmatched.

The rearrangement links TRBV29-1 to TRBJ2-1, with 11 bases identical to TRBD2. The J segment lost 9 bases and the V segment lost 5 bases, leaving 12 bases of the junction unmatched. There are 15 residues in the CDR3. Germline loops: CDR1 SQVTM, CDR2 ANQGSEA. CDR3 region: CSVPTGSGGAGEQFF. The CDR3 DNA reads as TGCAGCGTTCCCACGGGTAGCGGGGGGGCCGGTGAGCAGTTCTTC.

This clonotype has only a few counts. The V and J genes are TRBV20-1 and TRBJ2-3; possibly TRBD2 for D (5 bases). CDR1 is DFQATT and CDR2 is SNEGSKA in the germline V gene (reference sequence). V lost 5 bases, J lost 3 bases, and 21 bases lay in between. The CDR3 totals 16 residues. The chain's CDR3 is CSASSLASGATDTQYF. The CDR3 nucleotides are TGCAGTGCTTCCTCCCTGGCCAGCGGAGCAACAGATACGCAGTATTTT.

This clonotype was detected only a few times. This chain joins TRBV12-5 and TRBJ1-4, with 8 bases lining up with TRBD1. V was clipped by 9 bases and J by 3 bases; unmatched bases: 6. Germline V lookup: CDR1 LGHNT, CDR2 FRNRAP. The CDR3 is 14 residues long. The CDR3 DNA reads as TGTGCTAGCGGACAGGGTCTAGCTAATGAAAAACTGTTTTTT. This codes for CASGQGLANEKLFF.

This clonotype was seen only a few times. The chain is built from TRBV2 and TRBJ2-5, with D hard to call. The germline gives CDR1 SNHLY, CDR2 FYNNEI. The CDR3 is 11 amino acids. V was pared by 4 bases and J by 1 base, with 1 base between. In DNA, the CDR3 is TGTGCCAGCAGTGCCCAAGAGACCCAGTACTTC. Translated: CASSAQETQYF.

In its sample, this clonotype was seen many times. The chain employs TRBV2 and TRBJ1-5; tentative D call: TRBD1 (6 bases). V lost 6 bases and J lost 1, with 19 bases in between. The CDR3 contains 17 residues. The germline gives CDR1 SNHLY, CDR2 FYNNEI. CDR3 in DNA: TGTGCCAGCAGCAATCGGAGAGGGGGGATGAGCAATCAGCCCCAGCATTTT. It codes for CASSNRRGGMSNQPQHF. The full variable domain, with the rest looked up from reference TRBV2 and TRBJ1-5, is EPEVTQTPSHQVTQMGQEVILRCVPISNHLYFYWYRQILGQKVEFLVSFYNNEISEKSEIFDDQFSVERPDGSNFTLKIRSTKLEDSAMYFCASSNRRGGMSNQPQHFGDGTRLSIL.

The chain has TRBV12-3 or TRBV12-4 and TRBJ1-6; D may be TRBD1 (5 bases). The CDR3 spans 14 residues. Deletions cut 7 bases from V and 11 bases from J, with 18 bases between. The CDR3 loop is CASKDRGLGPPLHF. CDR3 sequence (DNA): TGTGCCAGCAAAGATCGGGGACTCGGCCCACCCCTCCACTTT.

The chain couples TRBV10-3 to TRBJ2-3; D possibly corresponds to TRBD2 (6 bases). V was clipped by 4 bases and J by 1 base, with 9 bases between them. Germline CDR1 ENHRY, CDR2 SYGVKD. There are 14 residues in the CDR3. As DNA, the CDR3 is TGTGCCATCAGTGGGGGGACTCGCACAGATACGCAGTATTTT. This encodes CAISGGTRTDTQYF.

The sample holds many counts of this clonotype. This rearrangement joins TRBV29-1 to TRBJ1-1; D is uncertain. Trimming pared 1 base from V and 6 bases from J, leaving 12 bases between. This CDR3 comprises 13 residues. Germline loops: CDR1 SQVTM, CDR2 ANQGSEA. This chain's CDR3 is CSVEALLGAEAFF. The DNA for the CDR3 is TGCAGCGTTGAAGCCTTGCTCGGGGCTGAAGCTTTCTTT.

The chain couples TRBV18 to TRBJ1-5, with 8 bases matching TRBD1. The germline V gene encodes CDR1 KGHSH and CDR2 LQKENI. The CDR3 totals 14 residues. Trimming at V came to 2 bases and at J to 7 bases, leaving 4 bases not matched to a gene. This CDR3 is CASSPSDRAQPQHF. The CDR3 coding sequence is TGTGCCAGCTCACCATCGGACAGGGCACAGCCCCAGCATTTT. Drawing the rest from reference TRBV18 and TRBJ1-5, the complete variable domain is NAGVMQNPRHLVRRRGQEARLRCSPMKGHSHVYWYRQLPEEGLKFMVYLQKENIIDESGMPKERFSAEFPKEGPSILRIQQVVRGDSAAYFCASSPSDRAQPQHFGDGTRLSIL.

This clonotype appeared a few times. The V call is TRBV29-1, the J call TRBJ1-1, with D possibly matching TRBD1 (6 bases). The CDR3 length is 13 residues. In germline, CDR1 is SQVTM, CDR2 ANQGSEA. V was clipped by 1 base and J by 5 bases, with 11 bases between them. For the CDR3, the DNA is TGCAGCGTTGAAGTAGGGGGAGGAACTGAAGCTTTCTTT. Translation gives CSVEVGGGTEAFF.

This clonotype came up a few times. J is TRBJ1-4 and V is TRBV5-1, with a tentative D call TRBD1 (6 bases). Trimming removed 4 bases at V and 6 bases at J, with 16 bases between. CDR1 SGHRS and CDR2 YFSETQ come from the germline V gene. The CDR3 length is 15 residues. The CDR3 loop is CASSREGESHEKLFF. CDR3 in DNA: TGCGCCAGCAGCAGAGAGGGGGAGTCTCATGAAAAACTGTTTTTT.

This chain links TRBV24-1 with TRBJ2-1, with 8 bases aligning to TRBD2. In germline, CDR1 is KGHDR, CDR2 SFDVKD. The CDR3 spans 17 residues. After removal of 2 bases from V and 2 bases from J, the junction contained 7 bases not matched to a gene. The CDR3 DNA reads TGTGCCACCAGTGATTCCAAGCGGGAGAGGCCCTACAATGAGCAGTTCTTC. It is translated as CATSDSKRERPYNEQFF.

Points on this clonotype: A read error is possible here, since a much larger clone lies one base away. The chain employs TRBV10-3 and TRBJ2-4; D is ambiguous. Germline V lookup: CDR1 ENHRY, CDR2 SYGVKD. V dropped 0 bases and J dropped 0 bases, with 12 bases sitting between them. This CDR3 is 17 amino acids long. The DNA of the CDR3 is TGTGCCATCAGTGAGTCGGCGAGCGAATTAGCCAAAAACATTCAGTACTTC. Its translation is CAISESASELAKNIQYF.

This clonotype appeared a few times. This chain uses TRBV20-1 with TRBJ2-1; no clear D gene. The CDR3 has 13 amino acids. The ends were cut back, 1 base at V and 4 bases at J, with 8 bases in the middle. Per the germline V gene, CDR1 is DFQATT and CDR2 is SNEGSKA (reference sequence). The CDR3 here is CSARGGGYNEQFF. The CDR3 coding sequence is TGCAGTGCTAGAGGTGGCGGTTACAATGAGCAGTTCTTC.